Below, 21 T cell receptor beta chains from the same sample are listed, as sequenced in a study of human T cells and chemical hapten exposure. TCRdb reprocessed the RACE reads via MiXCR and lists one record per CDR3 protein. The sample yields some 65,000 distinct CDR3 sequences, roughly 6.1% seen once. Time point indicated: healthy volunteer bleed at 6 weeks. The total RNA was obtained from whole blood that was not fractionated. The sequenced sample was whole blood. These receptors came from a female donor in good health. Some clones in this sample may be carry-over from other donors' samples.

The CDR3 reads CSATGTGKGHSYEQYF. The CDR3 DNA is TGCAGTGCAACCGGGACAGGGAAAGGCCACTCCTACGAGCAGTACTTC. This rearrangement joins TRBV20-1 to TRBJ2-7, with 9 bases lining up with TRBD1. Germline V gene sequence: CDR1 DFQATT, CDR2 SNEGSKA (reference sequence). The CDR3 is 16 residues long. Trimming cost V 6 bases and J 0 bases; bases outside gene matches: 12.

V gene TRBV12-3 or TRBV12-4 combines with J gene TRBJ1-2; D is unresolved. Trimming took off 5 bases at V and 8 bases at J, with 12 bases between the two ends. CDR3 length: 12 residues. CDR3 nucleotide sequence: TGTGCCAGCAGTCACTCAGCGAGCGGCTACACCTTC. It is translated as CASSHSASGYTF.

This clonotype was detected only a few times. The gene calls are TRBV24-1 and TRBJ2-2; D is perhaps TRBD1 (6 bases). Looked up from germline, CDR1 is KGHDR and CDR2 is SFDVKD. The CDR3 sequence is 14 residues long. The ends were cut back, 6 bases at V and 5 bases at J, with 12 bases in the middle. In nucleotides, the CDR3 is TGTGCCACCAGTTGGGGGACACAAACCGGGGAGCTGTTTTTT. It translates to CATSWGTQTGELFF.

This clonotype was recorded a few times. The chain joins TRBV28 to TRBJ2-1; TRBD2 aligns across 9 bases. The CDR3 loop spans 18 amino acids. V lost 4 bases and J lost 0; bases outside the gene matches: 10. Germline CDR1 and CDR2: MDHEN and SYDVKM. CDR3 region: CASSSLRLADLSYNEQFF. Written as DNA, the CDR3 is TGTGCCAGCAGTTCCCTCCGACTAGCGGATCTCTCCTACAATGAGCAGTTCTTC.

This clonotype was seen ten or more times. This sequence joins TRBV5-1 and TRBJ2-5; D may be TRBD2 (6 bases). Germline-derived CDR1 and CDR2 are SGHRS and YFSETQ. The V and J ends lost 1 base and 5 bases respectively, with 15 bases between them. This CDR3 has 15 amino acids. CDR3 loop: CASSLSPGSLETQYF. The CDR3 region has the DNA TGCGCCAGCAGCTTGTCCCCCGGGAGCCTCGAGACCCAGTACTTC.

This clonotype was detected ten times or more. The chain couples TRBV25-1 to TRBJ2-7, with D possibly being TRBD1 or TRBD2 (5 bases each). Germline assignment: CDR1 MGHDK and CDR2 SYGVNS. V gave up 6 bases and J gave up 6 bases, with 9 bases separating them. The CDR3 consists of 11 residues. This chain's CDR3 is CASSRDGEQYF. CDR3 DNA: TGTGCCAGCAGCCGGGACGGCGAGCAGTACTTC.

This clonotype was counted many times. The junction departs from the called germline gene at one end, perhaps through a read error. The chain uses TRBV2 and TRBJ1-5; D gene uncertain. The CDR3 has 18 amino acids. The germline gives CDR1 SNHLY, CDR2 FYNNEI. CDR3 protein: CASSQAPRPGRDNQPQHF. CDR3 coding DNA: TGTGCCAGCAGTCAAGCTCCCCGACCGGGCCGAGATAATCAGCCCCAGCATTTT. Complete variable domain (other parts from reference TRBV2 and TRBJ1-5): EPEVTQTPSHQVTQMGQEVILRCVPISNHLYFYWYRQILGQKVEFLVSFYNNEISEKSEIFDDQFSVERPDGSNFTLKIRSTKLEDSAMYFCASSQAPRPGRDNQPQHFGDGTRLSIL.

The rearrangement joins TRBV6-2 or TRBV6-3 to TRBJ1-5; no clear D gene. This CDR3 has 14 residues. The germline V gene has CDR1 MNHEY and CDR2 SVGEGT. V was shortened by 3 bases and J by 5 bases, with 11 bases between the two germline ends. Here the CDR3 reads CASSYWTSYQPQHF. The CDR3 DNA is TGTGCCAGCAGTTATTGGACTTCGTATCAGCCCCAGCATTTT.

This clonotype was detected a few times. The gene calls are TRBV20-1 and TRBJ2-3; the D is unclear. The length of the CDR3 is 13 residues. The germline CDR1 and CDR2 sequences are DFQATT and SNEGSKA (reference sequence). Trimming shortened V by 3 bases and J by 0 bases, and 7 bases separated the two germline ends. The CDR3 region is CSARGSSTDTQYF. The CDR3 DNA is TGCAGTGCTAGGGGATCGAGCACAGATACGCAGTATTTT.

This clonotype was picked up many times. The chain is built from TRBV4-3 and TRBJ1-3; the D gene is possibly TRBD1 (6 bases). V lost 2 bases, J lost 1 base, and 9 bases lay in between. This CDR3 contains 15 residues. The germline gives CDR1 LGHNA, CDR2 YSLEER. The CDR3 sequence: CASSQQGQSGNTIYF. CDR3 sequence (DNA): TGCGCCAGCAGCCAACAAGGACAGTCTGGAAACACCATATATTTT.

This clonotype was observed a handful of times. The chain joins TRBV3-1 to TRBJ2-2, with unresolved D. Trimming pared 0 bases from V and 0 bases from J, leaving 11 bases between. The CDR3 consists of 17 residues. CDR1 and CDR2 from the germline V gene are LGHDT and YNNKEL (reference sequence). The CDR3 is CASSQDRRLANTGELFF. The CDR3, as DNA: TGTGCCAGCAGCCAAGATCGGCGGCTAGCGAACACCGGGGAGCTGTTTTTT.

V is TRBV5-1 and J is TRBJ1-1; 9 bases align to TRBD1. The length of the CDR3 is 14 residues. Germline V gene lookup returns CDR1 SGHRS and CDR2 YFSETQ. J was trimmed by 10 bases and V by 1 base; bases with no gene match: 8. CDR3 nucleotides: TGCGCCAGCAGCTTGACAGGGGGCGAGGAAGGAGCTTTCTTT. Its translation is CASSLTGGEEGAFF.

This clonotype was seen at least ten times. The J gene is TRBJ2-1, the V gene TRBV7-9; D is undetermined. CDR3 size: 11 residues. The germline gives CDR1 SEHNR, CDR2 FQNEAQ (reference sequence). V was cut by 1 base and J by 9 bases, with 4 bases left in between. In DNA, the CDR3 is TGTGCCAGCAGCTTAGTAGTTGAGCAGTTCTTC. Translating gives CASSLVVEQFF.

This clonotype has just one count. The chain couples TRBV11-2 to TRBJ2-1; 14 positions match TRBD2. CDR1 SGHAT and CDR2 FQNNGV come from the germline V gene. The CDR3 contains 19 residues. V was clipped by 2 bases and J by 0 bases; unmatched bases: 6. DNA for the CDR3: TGTGCCAGCAGCTTATCCCCTGGGACTAGCGGGAGCTCCTACAATGAGCAGTTCTTC. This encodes CASSLSPGTSGSSYNEQFF.

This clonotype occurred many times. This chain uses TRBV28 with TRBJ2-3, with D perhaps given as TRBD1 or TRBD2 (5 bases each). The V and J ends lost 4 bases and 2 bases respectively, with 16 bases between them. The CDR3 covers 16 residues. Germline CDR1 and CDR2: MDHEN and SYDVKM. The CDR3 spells CASSSGDRTPTDTQYF. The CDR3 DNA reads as TGTGCCAGCAGTTCTGGGGACCGTACCCCCACAGATACGCAGTATTTT.

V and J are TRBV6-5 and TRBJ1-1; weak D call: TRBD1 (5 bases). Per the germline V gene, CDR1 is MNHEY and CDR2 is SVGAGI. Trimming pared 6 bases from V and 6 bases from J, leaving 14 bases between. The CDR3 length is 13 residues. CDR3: CASSPGWRAEAFF. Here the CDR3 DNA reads TGTGCCAGCAGCCCAGGGTGGAGGGCTGAAGCTTTCTTT.

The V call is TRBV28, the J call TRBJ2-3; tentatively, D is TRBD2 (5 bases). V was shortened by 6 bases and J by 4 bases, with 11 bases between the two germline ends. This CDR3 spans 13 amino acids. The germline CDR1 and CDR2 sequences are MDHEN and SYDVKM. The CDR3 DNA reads TGTGCCAGCAGGTCAGCGGTGGCAGATACGCAGTATTTT. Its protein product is CASRSAVADTQYF. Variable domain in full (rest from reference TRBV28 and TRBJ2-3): DVKVTQSSRYLVKRTGEKVFLECVQDMDHENMFWYRQDPGLGLRLIYFSYDVKMKEKGDIPEGYSVSREKKERFSLILESASTNQTSMYLCASRSAVADTQYFGPGTRLTVL.

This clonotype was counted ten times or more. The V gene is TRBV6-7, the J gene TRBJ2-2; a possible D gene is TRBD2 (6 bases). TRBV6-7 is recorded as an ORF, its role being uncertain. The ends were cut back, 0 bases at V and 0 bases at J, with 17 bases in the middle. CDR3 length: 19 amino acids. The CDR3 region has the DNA TGTGCCAGCAGTTACTCGAATTGTCAGCCGGGAGCGAACACCGGGGAGCTGTTTTTT. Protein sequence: CASSYSNCQPGANTGELFF.

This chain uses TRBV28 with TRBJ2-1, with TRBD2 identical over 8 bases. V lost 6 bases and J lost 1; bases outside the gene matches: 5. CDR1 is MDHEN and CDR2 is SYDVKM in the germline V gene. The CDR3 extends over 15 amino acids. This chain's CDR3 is CASSPTSASYNEQFF. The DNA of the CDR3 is TGTGCCAGCAGCCCGACTAGCGCATCCTACAATGAGCAGTTCTTC.

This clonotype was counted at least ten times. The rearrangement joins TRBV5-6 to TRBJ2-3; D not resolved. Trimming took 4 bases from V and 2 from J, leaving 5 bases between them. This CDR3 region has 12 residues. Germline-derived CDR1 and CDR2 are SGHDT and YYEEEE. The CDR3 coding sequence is TGTGCCAGCAGCCTACTCACAGATACGCAGTATTTT. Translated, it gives CASSLLTDTQYF.

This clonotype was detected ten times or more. CDR3 sequence (DNA): TGTGCCAGCAGCTTACGAACTAGCGGGAGGGCCTTTGGTACGCAGTATTTT. Translated, it gives CASSLRTSGRAFGTQYF. V gene TRBV11-2 combines with J gene TRBJ2-3, with TRBD2 identical over 13 bases. CDR1 and CDR2 from the germline V gene are SGHAT and FQNNGV. CDR3 size: 17 residues. Trimming removed 2 bases from V and 8 bases from J; junction bases left unmatched: 10.